These 7 T cell receptor beta chains were sequenced from one sample in a study of vaccination and CD4 T cells after COVID-19. Treatment defined: approximately 10-day PBMC culture with coronavirus spike peptide pools or control peptides (ViraFEST assay). The assay that was used to sequence DNA from cultured CD4+ T cells was the Oncomine TCR Beta short-read assay. TCRdb re-called the PCR reads through MiXCR, storing one row per CDR3 protein. The data contain about 21,000 distinct CDR3 sequences, about two fifths of them singletons. Their antigens are not known. Sequencing was performed on CD4+ T cells from blood, cultured in vitro, taken before SARS-CoV-2 vaccination. These receptors came from a human donor who received a COVID-19 vaccine.

This clonotype was observed a few times. The gene calls are TRBV2 and TRBJ2-5; 7 bases are shared with TRBD1. The germline gives CDR1 SNHLY, CDR2 FYNNEI. The CDR3 runs 14 residues. The J segment lost 1 base and the V segment lost 4 bases, leaving 3 bases of the junction unmatched. The CDR3 DNA sequence: TGTGCCAGCAGTGGGGGGACAGTCCAAGAGACCCAGTACTTC. Residues: CASSGGTVQETQYF.

CDR3 amino acids: CASSLDGLVDEQFF. As DNA, the CDR3 is TGCGCCAGCAGCTTGGACGGACTAGTTGATGAGCAGTTCTTC. The chain combines TRBV5-1 with TRBJ2-1; 7 bases match TRBD2. This CDR3 region has 14 residues. The trim removed 0 bases at V and 8 bases at J, leaving 5 bases unmatched. Germline lookup yields CDR1 SGHRS and CDR2 YFSETQ.

This sequence joins TRBV5-1 and TRBJ2-7, with TRBD2 identical over 10 bases. The CDR3 sequence is 15 residues long. J gave up 7 bases and V 0 bases, and 7 bases lay outside the gene matches. Looked up from germline, CDR1 is SGHRS and CDR2 is YFSETQ. This CDR3 reads CASSLEASGGGEQYF. CDR3 in DNA: TGCGCCAGCAGCTTGGAGGCTAGCGGGGGAGGTGAGCAGTACTTC.

Of note for this clonotype: Because the CDR3's place on the DNA is in doubt, the DNA is left out and the CDR3 is given as listed by TCRdb. The genes are TRBV7-5 and TRBJ1-1. TRBV7-5 is flagged as a pseudogene. The CDR3 length equals 18 residues, ends included. CDR3 in amino acids: CISVSGALDCSVGTEAFF.

The rearrangement joins TRBV4-2 to TRBJ2-7; D is possibly TRBD1 (6 bases). The V gene lost 0 bases and the J gene lost 2 bases, with 14 bases spanning the gap. CDR1 and CDR2 (germline): LGHNA, YNFKEQ. The CDR3 consists of 16 residues. CDR3 residues: CASSQDPDSMTYEQYF. In DNA, the CDR3 is TGTGCCAGCAGCCAAGACCCGGACAGCATGACCTACGAGCAGTACTTC.

This clonotype was counted only a few times. The V call is TRBV30, the J call TRBJ1-3; D remains ambiguous. The CDR3 length is 15 residues. Germline loops: CDR1 GTSNPN, CDR2 SVGIG (reference sequence). Trimming removed 0 bases from V and 3 bases from J, with 12 bases in between. The CDR3: CAWSVLGDGGNTIYF. The CDR3 coding sequence is TGTGCCTGGAGTGTACTGGGTGACGGTGGAAACACCATATATTTT.

This clonotype was detected a few times. The V and J genes are TRBV24-1 and TRBJ1-6; D gene ambiguous. Deletions cut 7 bases from V and 0 bases from J, with 15 bases between. Per germline, CDR1 KGHDR and CDR2 SFDVKD. The CDR3 is 17 amino acids. The DNA for the CDR3 is TGTGCCACCAGCGGACGAAGGGAGGGCTCCTATAATTCACCCCTCCACTTT. Its translation: CATSGRREGSYNSPLHF.